Described below is a single T cell receptor beta chain sequence and its context. Its antigen remains undetermined. Qualities for individual bases were not recorded, and no much larger clone is one base off. This sample was included in a study of T-cell reconstitution after alpha-beta-depleted transplantation in children (dated by TCRdb to between 2015 and 2016). Describing the broader study: Using TCR repertoire profiling, the study followed T-cell immune reconstitution in a quantitative way in children after TCRalphabeta/CD19-depleted allogeneic hematopoietic cell transplantation.

Broad study findings and their caveats: The frequencies of hyperexpanded clones fell over the following months, and after one year, T-cell counts and TCRbeta diversity were mostly attributed to newly produced T cells. The apparently early alphabetaT-cell count recovery about two months after transplant was reportedly dependent on only several hundred rapidly expanded clones derived from non-depleted graft cells. The high TCRbeta diversity at day 60 in some patients was ascribed to recipient T cells and intrathymic progenitors that had survived conditioning.

Explained via the paper, the treatment or condition label denotes: allogeneic hematopoietic cell transplantation with graft depleted of TCRalphabeta T cells and CD19 B cells. TCRalphabeta/CD19-depleted allogeneic hematopoietic cell grafts were given to the transplant recipients, all of whom were children. The receptor library was made with PCR. Sequencing used an Illumina HiSeq 2500. Molecular barcoding was employed in the preparation of TCR libraries, with unique molecular identifiers being used to normalize TCRbeta repertoire quantification. The public reads were reanalyzed by TCRdb: fastp trimming at Q25, MiXCR alignment, in-frame beta chains only. CDR3 protein duplicates are merged, each entry listing the most common genes and DNA. Recorded for this sample are fewer than 750,000 distinct CDR3 sequences; around 27% of them occurred a single time. 30% to 45% of the sample is taken by the ten largest.

The source is a boy less than two years old with Wiskott-Aldrich syndrome, due to receive a stem cell transplant. Sequences were derived from PBMCs, sampled before TCRalphabeta/CD19-depleted stem cell transplant.

The nucleotide sequence reads TGCGCCAGCAGCTTGGAGGTAGTGAGAAGCAATGAGCAGTTCTTC. This sequence encodes CASSLEVVRSNEQFF. The chain joins TRBV5-1 to TRBJ2-1, with no confident D gene call. The CDR3 has 15 amino acids, counting the end cysteine and phenylalanine. The CDR3 DNA has 45 bases and is translated from base 1. Trimming costs V 0 bases and J 6 bases, and their ends lie 13 bases apart. Via the germline V gene, CDR1 is SGHRS and CDR2 YFSETQ.